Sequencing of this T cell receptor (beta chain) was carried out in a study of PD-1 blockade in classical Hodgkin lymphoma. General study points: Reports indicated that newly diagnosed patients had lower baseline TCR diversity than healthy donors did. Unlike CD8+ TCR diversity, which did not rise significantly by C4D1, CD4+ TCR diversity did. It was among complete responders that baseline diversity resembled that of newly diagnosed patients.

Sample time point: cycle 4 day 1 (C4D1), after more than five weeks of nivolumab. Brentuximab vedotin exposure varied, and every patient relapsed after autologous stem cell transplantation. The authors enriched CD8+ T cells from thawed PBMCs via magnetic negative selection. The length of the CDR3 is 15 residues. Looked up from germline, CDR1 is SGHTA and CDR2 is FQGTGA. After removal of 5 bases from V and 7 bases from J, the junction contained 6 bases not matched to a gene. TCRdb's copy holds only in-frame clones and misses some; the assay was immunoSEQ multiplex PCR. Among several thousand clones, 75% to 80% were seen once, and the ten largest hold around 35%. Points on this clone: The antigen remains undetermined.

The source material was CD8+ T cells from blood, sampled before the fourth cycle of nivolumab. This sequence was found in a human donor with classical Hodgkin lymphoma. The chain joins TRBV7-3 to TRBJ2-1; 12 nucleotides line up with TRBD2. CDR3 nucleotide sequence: TGTGCCAGCAGCCTCCTAGCGGGAGGGCTAAATGAGCAGTTCTTC. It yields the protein CASSLLAGGLNEQFF.